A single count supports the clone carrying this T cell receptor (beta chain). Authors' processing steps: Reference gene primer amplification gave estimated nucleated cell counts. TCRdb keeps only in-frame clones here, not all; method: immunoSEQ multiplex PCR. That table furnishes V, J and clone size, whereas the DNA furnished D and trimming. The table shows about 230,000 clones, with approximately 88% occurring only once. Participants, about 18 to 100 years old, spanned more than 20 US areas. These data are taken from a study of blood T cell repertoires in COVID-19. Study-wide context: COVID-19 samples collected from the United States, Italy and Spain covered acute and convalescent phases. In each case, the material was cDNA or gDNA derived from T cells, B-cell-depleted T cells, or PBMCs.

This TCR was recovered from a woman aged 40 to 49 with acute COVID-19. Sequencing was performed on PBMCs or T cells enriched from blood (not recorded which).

The CDR3 bases are TGCGCCAGCAGCTTGCAGGGGCCAGAGGGTTCACCCCTCCACTTT. It yields the protein CASSLQGPEGSPLHF. J is TRBJ1-6 and V is TRBV5-1; maybe TRBD1 (6 bases). The germline V gene encodes CDR1 SGHRS and CDR2 YFSETQ. V was shortened by 1 base and J by 9 bases, with 14 bases between the two germline ends. The CDR3 runs to 15 residues.